What follows are 13 T cell receptor beta chains derived from one specimen sequenced in a study of cytomegalovirus exposure and HLA in healthy donors. Use of 60 Vbeta and 13 Jbeta primers characterized the PCR. TCRdb's table, derived via immunoSEQ multiplex PCR, lists solely in-frame clones and lacks some. Among around 170,000 clones listed, approximately 84% were seen once. The sample consisted of PBMCs. The source of these receptors is a middle-aged woman in good health and CMV-seropositive.

This clone showed up just a few times. The V call is TRBV19, the J call TRBJ2-5; TRBD1 matches at 8 bases. In germline, CDR1 is LNHDA, CDR2 SQIVND (reference sequence). CDR3 size: 14 residues. The J segment lost 5 bases and the V segment lost 4 bases, leaving 6 bases of the junction unmatched. CDR3 amino acids: CASSTRSGGETQYF. CDR3 nucleotide sequence: TGTGCCAGTAGTACGAGGTCAGGGGGCGAGACCCAGTACTTC.

V and J are TRBV2 and TRBJ2-7; 10 bases match TRBD1. Germline V gives CDR1 SNHLY, CDR2 FYNNEI. The CDR3 sequence is 14 residues long. V lost 5 bases and J lost 5; bases outside the gene matches: 6. The CDR3 DNA reads as TGTGCCAGCAGTTTGAGAGGACAGGGGGACGAGCAGTACTTC. Protein product: CASSLRGQGDEQYF.

Regarding this clone: At one end the junction does not follow the germline gene, possibly because of a read error. The chain recombines TRBV13 with TRBJ1-6; a weak D match, TRBD1 (5 bases). The CDR3 loop spans 17 amino acids. In germline, CDR1 is PRHDT, CDR2 FYEKMQ (reference sequence). CDR3 in amino acids: CASSRGAGGSYDSPLHF. The CDR3 DNA sequence: TGTGCCAGCAGCCGTGGAGCCGGGGGGAGCTATGATTCACCCCTCCACTTT.

This rearrangement joins TRBV10-3 to TRBJ2-7, with 12 bases identical to TRBD2. In germline, CDR1 is ENHRY, CDR2 SYGVKD. After removal of 10 bases from V and 7 bases from J, the junction contained 8 bases not matched to a gene. The CDR3 has 13 residues. CDR3 residues: CATHLAGGSEQYF. CDR3 sequence (DNA): TGTGCCACCCACCTAGCGGGGGGGAGTGAGCAGTACTTC.

This clone has just a few counts. Relative to the germline gene, one junction end is altered; a read error may explain this. CDR3 bases: TGCGCCAGCAGGCCGGGACTAGCGGGGGGGTCAATCAAAAACAGTCAGTACTTC. Its translation is CASRPGLAGGSIKNSQYF. The chain uses TRBV5-1 and TRBJ2-4; 16 bases align to TRBD2. The CDR3 is 18 residues long. The V gene's germline CDR1 is SGHRS and CDR2 YFSETQ.

The chain carries TRBV5-1 and TRBJ1-1; 9 positions agree with TRBD1. This CDR3 region has 14 residues. V gave up 3 bases and J gave up 4 bases; unmatched junction bases: 4. CDR1 is SGHRS, CDR2 YFSETQ, per germline. The CDR3 DNA follows: TGCGCCAGCAGCTCAATACAGGGGGCCACTGAAGCTTTCTTT. It codes for CASSSIQGATEAFF.

The V and J genes are TRBV7-8 and TRBJ2-1; tentative D call: TRBD1 (6 bases). The CDR3 loop spans 15 amino acids. V lost 4 bases to trimming and J lost 2 bases, with 12 bases between them. CDR1 is SGHVS and CDR2 is FQNEAQ in the germline V gene. In DNA form, the CDR3 reads TGTGCCAGCAGCTCTCCCGGGACAACCTACAATGAGCAGTTCTTC. Protein: CASSSPGTTYNEQFF.

V and J are TRBV30 and TRBJ1-2; D is perhaps TRBD1 (5 bases). Germline-derived CDR1 and CDR2 are GTSNPN and SVGIG (reference sequence). V was clipped by 5 bases and J by 5 bases, with 9 bases between them. The length of the CDR3 is 11 residues. CDR3 residues: CAWWGRYGYTF. The CDR3 bases are TGTGCCTGGTGGGGCCGTTATGGCTACACCTTC.

The CDR3 region is CASSNTNEQFF. Here the CDR3 DNA reads TGTGCCAGCAGCAACACCAATGAGCAGTTCTTC. The J gene is TRBJ2-1, the V gene TRBV28; D is unresolved. Germline V lookup: CDR1 MDHEN, CDR2 SYDVKM. The CDR3 runs to 11 residues. The V gene lost 6 bases and the J gene lost 6 bases, with 6 bases spanning the gap.

The V and J genes are TRBV4-1 and TRBJ1-2; no definite D call. V dropped 1 base and J dropped 1 base, with 13 bases sitting between them. Germline lookup yields CDR1 MGHRA and CDR2 YSYEKL. CDR3 length: 16 residues. The DNA of the CDR3 is TGCGCCAGCAGCCAAGTTGACCCAGGATTTAACTATGGCTACACCTTC. Residues: CASSQVDPGFNYGYTF.

This clone appeared once. The chain links TRBV30 to TRBJ1-1; 10 bases match TRBD1. There are 14 residues in the CDR3. The V gene's germline CDR1 is GTSNPN and CDR2 SVGIG (reference sequence). Trimming cost V 3 bases and J 3 bases; bases outside gene matches: 4. CDR3 DNA sequence: TGTGCCTGGAGGGGGACAGGGGACGACACTGAAGCTTTCTTT. The encoded protein is CAWRGTGDDTEAFF.

V and J are TRBV18 and TRBJ2-6; no reliable D call. The CDR3 is 13 residues long. Trimming stripped 8 bases from V and 1 base from J, with 6 bases between. The germline gives CDR1 KGHSH, CDR2 LQKENI. For the CDR3, the DNA is TGTGCCAGCGCGAAATCTGGGGCCAACGTCCTGACTTTC. Its translation: CASAKSGANVLTF.

This clone appeared a few times. The rearrangement links TRBV11-3 to TRBJ2-2; D is possibly TRBD1 (5 bases). CDR1 is SGHNT and CDR2 is YENEEA in the germline V gene. V lost 1 base to trimming and J lost 2 bases, with 14 bases between them. CDR3 length equals 17 residues. DNA of the CDR3: TGTGCCAGCAGCTTAGGCGAATCAGGGTCCAACACCGGGGAGCTGTTTTTT. Amino acids: CASSLGESGSNTGELFF.